This TCR beta chain emerged from a study of T-cell memory formation after mild COVID-19. Study outcomes and limitations: Within pre-infection memory, some responding clones were found, suggesting cross-reactive memory joined. Contracting CD8+ clones were enriched in EMRA, CD4+ mainly in CM and EM.

This clonotype has ten or more counts. What it recognizes is unknown. V lost 0 bases, J lost 4 bases, and 13 bases lay in between. This CDR3 is built from 16 residues. CDR1 is SGHRS, CDR2 YFSETQ, per germline. Amplification by 5'RACE using constant-segment primers produced TCR alpha and TCR beta cDNA libraries that carried sample barcodes and UMIs. TCRdb re-analysed the 5' RACE reads in MiXCR, keeping a single row per CDR3 protein. The sample shows 25,000 to 30,000 distinct CDR3 sequences, around 16% of them seen only once. The chain is built from TRBV5-1 and TRBJ2-2, with D tentatively TRBD1 (7 bases). The sequence derives from an adult who had mild COVID-19 (a few samples of this study predate the infection). Cell type and time point are not known. Sequencing was performed on PBMCs or a T cell subset sorted from them (not recorded which). CDR3 bases: TGCGCCAGCAGCTTGGTCGGGACAGCGGGCACCGGGGAGCTGTTTTTT. Translated: CASSLVGTAGTGELFF.